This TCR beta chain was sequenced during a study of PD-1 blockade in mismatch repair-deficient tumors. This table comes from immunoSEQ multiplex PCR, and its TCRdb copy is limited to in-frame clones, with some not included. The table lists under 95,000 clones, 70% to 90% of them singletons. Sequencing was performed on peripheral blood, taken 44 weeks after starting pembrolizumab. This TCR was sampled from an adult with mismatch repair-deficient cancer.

The CDR3 region is CASSWGSGSNYGYTF. CDR3 sequence (DNA): TGTGCCAGCAGCTGGGGATCAGGGAGTAACTATGGCTACACCTTC. The chain joins TRBV4-2 to TRBJ1-2, with D perhaps matching TRBD1 (5 bases). Germline V gene data show CDR1 as LGHNA and CDR2 as YNFKEQ. Between the trimmed V and J ends, which lost 5 bases and 1 base, there was a span of 14 bases. CDR3 length equals 15 residues.